Below are 9 T cell receptor beta chains sequenced from a single sample in a study of regulatory T cells in long-lasting Graves disease. Time point noted: newly diagnosed GD, antithyroid drugs for less than 3 months. Scientists built the TCR library using RNA that was extracted from PBMCs. Arm-PCR with iRepertoire HTBI primers amplified the CDR3 regions for these TCR beta libraries. TCRdb redid the calling of the multiplex PCR reads with MiXCR, one entry per CDR3 protein. The sample has 350,000 to 450,000 distinct CDR3 sequences; under 15% are singletons. These same data were also listed under a study on T cells in Graves' hyperthyroidism and ophthalmopathy.

The sequencing used peripheral blood mononuclear cells (PBMCs), collected at new diagnosis, from a patient treated with antithyroid drugs. Every receptor here comes from a woman in her 30s with Graves disease.

With regard to this clonotype: A much larger clone differs from this one at a single base, so this may be a read error. The chain employs TRBV30 and TRBJ2-5, with 12 bases that match TRBD2. J was trimmed by 5 bases and V by 5 bases; bases with no gene match: 6. Germline V gene sequence: CDR1 GTSNPN, CDR2 SVGIG (reference sequence). This CDR3 is 14 amino acids long. The CDR3 loop is CAWASGRVGETQYF. CDR3 nucleotide sequence: TGTGCCTGGGCTAGCGGGAGGGTTGGGGAGACCCAGTACTTC. The full variable domain, its missing parts supplied by reference TRBV30 and TRBJ2-5, is SQTIHQWPATLVQPVGSPLSLECTVEGTSNPNLYWYRQAAGRGLQLLFYSVGIGQISSEVPQNLSASRPQDRQFILSSKKLLLSDSGFYLCAWASGRVGETQYFGPGTRLLVL.

This clonotype occurred many times. The chain recombines TRBV28 with TRBJ2-7, with D perhaps being TRBD1 or TRBD2 (5 bases each). Germline-derived CDR1 and CDR2 are MDHEN and SYDVKM. Trimming pared 4 bases from V and 1 base from J, leaving 20 bases between. The CDR3 is made up of 17 amino acids. DNA of the CDR3: TGTGCCAGCAGTTCACGGGACGCAAAAGTCAAGTCCTACGAGCAGTACTTC. It specifies CASSSRDAKVKSYEQYF.

Many counts were recorded for this clonotype. This chain links TRBV7-2 with TRBJ1-1, with D tentatively TRBD1 (5 bases). From germline, CDR1 is SGHTA and CDR2 FQGNSA. Trimming removed 4 bases at V and 0 bases at J, with 9 bases between. There are 14 residues in the CDR3. CDR3 bases: TGTGCCAGCAGCTCCGGGACGGTGAACACTGAAGCTTTCTTT. Its translation: CASSSGTVNTEAFF.

The V call is TRBV12-3 or TRBV12-4, the J call TRBJ2-7; maybe TRBD2 (6 bases). The CDR3 sequence is 16 residues long. V was trimmed by 3 bases and J by 7 bases, leaving 22 bases between them. CDR3: CASSFRRNLEGREQYF. The CDR3 DNA reads TGTGCCAGCAGTTTCCGGCGGAACCTCGAAGGGAGGGAGCAGTACTTC.

At least ten counts were recorded for this clonotype. The chain has TRBV2 and TRBJ2-7; 8 nucleotides align to TRBD2. This CDR3 comprises 14 residues. Germline CDR1 SNHLY, CDR2 FYNNEI. Trimming took 4 bases from V and 3 from J; bases not matched to a gene: 5. DNA of the CDR3: TGTGCCAGCAGTGGAATTAGCGGGGTCTACGAGCAGTACTTC. Amino acid sequence: CASSGISGVYEQYF.

The V call is TRBV10-3, the J call TRBJ2-3; 9 positions agree with TRBD2. CDR1 and CDR2 (germline): ENHRY, SYGVKD. The CDR3 consists of 16 residues. V gave up 3 bases and J gave up 5 bases; unmatched junction bases: 9. CDR3 DNA sequence: TGTGCCATCAGTGAACGACTAGCGGCCCTTATAGATACGCAGTATTTT. It is translated as CAISERLAALIDTQYF.

The chain carries TRBV4-1 and TRBJ2-4; 9 bases agree with TRBD1. Germline CDR1 is MGHRA and CDR2 is YSYEKL. Losses at the gene ends were 3 bases for V and 8 bases for J; bases not matched to a gene: 8. The CDR3 is 15 amino acids. The CDR3 reads CASSQHRGQGDIQYF. CDR3 DNA: TGCGCCAGCAGCCAGCACAGGGGGCAAGGTGACATTCAGTACTTC.

This chain links TRBV7-8 with TRBJ1-6; D is ambiguous. There are 14 residues in the CDR3. The germline gives CDR1 SGHVS, CDR2 FQNEAQ. The ends were cut back, 4 bases at V and 3 bases at J, with 7 bases in the middle. The CDR3 region has the DNA TGTGCCAGCAGCTCCCCGGACTATAATTCACCCCTCCACTTT. It codes for CASSSPDYNSPLHF.

This clonotype has a handful of counts. The V and J genes are TRBV28 and TRBJ1-4, with 11 bases matching TRBD1. Germline values: CDR1 MDHEN, CDR2 SYDVKM. The CDR3 consists of 16 residues. Trimming cost V 6 bases and J 1 base; bases outside gene matches: 4. CDR3 sequence (DNA): TGTGCCAGCAGGAGGACAGGGGGCGGAACTAATGAAAAACTGTTTTTT. Translated, it gives CASRRTGGGTNEKLFF.